The 2 T cell receptor beta chains below were found in one sample sequenced in a study of T-cell reconstitution after alpha-beta-depleted transplantation in children. Unique molecular identifiers featured in how the TCRbeta library was prepared. TCRdb fed the PCR reads into MiXCR, producing one record per CDR3 protein. The table has 300,000 to 400,000 distinct CDR3 sequences, 13% seen once. This specimen consisted of PBMCs, obtained from the stem cell graft. The receptor set was obtained from a human donor who donated a stem cell graft to a child with Fanconi anemia.

The chain couples TRBV7-6 to TRBJ2-5, with TRBD2 identical over 11 bases. Germline values: CDR1 SGHVS, CDR2 FNYEAQ. J was trimmed by 1 base and V by 1 base; bases with no gene match: 8. CDR3 size: 18 residues. Here the CDR3 reads CASSLEATSGDTQETQYF. CDR3 in DNA: TGTGCCAGCAGCTTAGAAGCGACTAGCGGGGATACCCAAGAGACCCAGTACTTC.

This clonotype was seen a few times. This chain links TRBV7-2 with TRBJ1-5; no firm D call. Germline V gene data show CDR1 as SGHTA and CDR2 as FQGNSA. The germline V and J ends were trimmed by 5 bases and 6 bases, with 8 bases remaining between them. CDR3 length equals 12 residues. The CDR3 reads CASSPVGQPQHF. In DNA, the CDR3 is TGTGCCAGCAGCCCCGTAGGTCAGCCCCAGCATTTT. The full variable domain, its missing parts supplied by reference TRBV7-2 and TRBJ1-5, is GAGVSQSPSNKVTEKGKDVELRCDPISGHTALYWYRQSLGQGLEFLIYFQGNSAPDKSGLPSDRFSAERTGGSVSTLTIQRTQQEDSAVYLCASSPVGQPQHFGDGTRLSIL.